The rows below give T cell receptor beta chains drawn from one sample of a study of Ad26.COV2.S vaccination and SARS-CoV-2 variants. Method: immunoSEQ multiplex PCR; TCRdb's copy keeps in-frame clones and lacks some. The sample records approximately 400,000 clones, under 95% being singletons. The specimen comprised peripheral blood, sampled after recovery from COVID-19. Receptors originate from a human donor who had recovered from COVID-19. Both conserved end residues are part of each CDR3. Each record gives: J gene, CDR3 length, V gene, CDR3 protein.

j_gene: TRBJ1-1; len: 18; v_gene: TRBV1; CDR3aa: CTSSQDRPTGPLNTEAFF
j_gene: TRBJ1-5; len: 14; v_gene: TRBV7-9; CDR3aa: CASSLTGSNQPQHF
j_gene: TRBJ1-6; len: 12; v_gene: TRBV12-3/TRBV12-4; CDR3aa: CATGQGNSPLHF
j_gene: TRBJ2-3; len: 14; v_gene: TRBV6-6; CDR3aa: CASSYSGEADTQYF
j_gene: TRBJ2-3; len: 19; v_gene: TRBV6-2/TRBV6-3; CDR3aa: CASSPGLAGGPRVTDTQYF
j_gene: TRBJ1-1; len: 14; v_gene: TRBV4-1; CDR3aa: CASSQVQGTTEAFF
j_gene: TRBJ2-3; len: 15; v_gene: TRBV11-2; CDR3aa: CASSLLAAKTDTQYF
j_gene: TRBJ1-4; len: 15; v_gene: TRBV4-2; CDR3aa: CASSQTRGGNEKLFF
j_gene: TRBJ2-3; len: 16; v_gene: TRBV5-1; CDR3aa: CASSLAGVSSTDTQYF
j_gene: TRBJ2-7; len: 16; v_gene: TRBV6-2/TRBV6-3; CDR3aa: CASSYPRAGEPYEQYF
j_gene: TRBJ1-5; len: 13; v_gene: TRBV6-5; CDR3aa: CASGAEGDQPQHF
j_gene: TRBJ2-1; len: 13; v_gene: TRBV7-9; CDR3aa: CASMGLASNEQFF
j_gene: TRBJ1-2; len: 13; v_gene: TRBV19; CDR3aa: CASSGRADYGYTF
j_gene: TRBJ1-6; len: 16; v_gene: TRBV5-1; CDR3aa: CASSLVQGSSPSPLHF
j_gene: TRBJ1-6; len: 17; v_gene: TRBV6-1; CDR3aa: CASSGPDSSPYNSPLHF
j_gene: TRBJ2-7; len: 15; v_gene: TRBV6-5; CDR3aa: CASSYQPTGSYEQYF
j_gene: TRBJ1-1; len: 13; v_gene: TRBV2; CDR3aa: CASSTTGLTEAFF
j_gene: TRBJ1-1; len: 13; v_gene: TRBV27; CDR3aa: CASSLGIGAEAFF
j_gene: TRBJ2-6; len: 14; v_gene: TRBV15; CDR3aa: CATYTGNGANVLTF
j_gene: TRBJ2-7; len: 15; v_gene: TRBV28; CDR3aa: CASSLFPSSGYEQYF
j_gene: TRBJ2-7; len: 14; v_gene: TRBV10-1; CDR3aa: CASTAGGGSYEQYF
j_gene: TRBJ1-6; len: 14; v_gene: TRBV14; CDR3aa: CASSQGSYNSPLHF
j_gene: TRBJ2-7; len: 14; v_gene: TRBV2; CDR3aa: CASSEGWLAYEQYF
j_gene: TRBJ1-1; len: 15; v_gene: TRBV3-1/TRBV3-2; CDR3aa: CASSQVVQPNTEAFF
j_gene: TRBJ2-5; len: 15; v_gene: TRBV19; CDR3aa: CASNEVGRRWETQYF
j_gene: TRBJ1-4; len: 14; v_gene: TRBV7-8; CDR3aa: CASRDRGLGEKLFF
j_gene: TRBJ1-1; len: 13; v_gene: TRBV24-1; CDR3aa: CATAPRGATEAFF
j_gene: TRBJ1-2; len: 13; v_gene: TRBV5-6; CDR3aa: CASSPGGRYGYTF
j_gene: TRBJ1-5; len: 14; v_gene: TRBV7-2; CDR3aa: CASSLKTGDQPQHF
j_gene: TRBJ1-5; len: 15; v_gene: TRBV16; CDR3aa: CASSQSRLSNQPQHF
j_gene: TRBJ1-2; len: 16; v_gene: TRBV6-1; CDR3aa: CASSEAGTPMAYGYTF
j_gene: TRBJ2-6; len: 16; v_gene: TRBV19; CDR3aa: CASSIEEFSGANVLTF
j_gene: TRBJ1-5; len: 16; v_gene: TRBV6-2/TRBV6-3; CDR3aa: CASSSGGHPSNQPQHF
j_gene: TRBJ2-7; len: 15; v_gene: TRBV6-1; CDR3aa: CASSEIIGRSYEQYF
j_gene: TRBJ2-1; len: 17; v_gene: TRBV3-1/TRBV3-2; CDR3aa: CASSQDSRGQWYNEQFF
j_gene: TRBJ1-2; len: 14; v_gene: TRBV11-2; CDR3aa: CASSNYTGIYGYTF
j_gene: TRBJ2-7; len: 18; v_gene: TRBV7-6; CDR3aa: CASSLEGSGGANSYEQYF
j_gene: TRBJ1-1; len: 13; v_gene: TRBV19; CDR3aa: CATSYRGYTEAFF
j_gene: TRBJ2-7; len: 14; v_gene: TRBV10-3; CDR3aa: CAISESVGKQTGDF
j_gene: TRBJ2-7; len: 15; v_gene: TRBV27; CDR3aa: CASSVSGQSSYEQYF
j_gene: TRBJ1-1; len: 14; v_gene: TRBV7-3; CDR3aa: CASSSGQLNTEAFF
j_gene: TRBJ1-1; len: 13; v_gene: TRBV5-1; CDR3aa: CASSLAGGIEAFF
j_gene: TRBJ2-2; len: 12; v_gene: TRBV27; CDR3aa: CASSASHGELFF
j_gene: TRBJ1-3; len: 16; v_gene: TRBV9; CDR3aa: CASSVARGGSGNTIYF
j_gene: TRBJ1-6; len: 17; v_gene: TRBV12-5; CDR3aa: CASGLTQGTVLNSPLHF